This T cell receptor beta chain is from a study of PD-1 blockade in classical Hodgkin lymphoma. This CDR3 has 15 residues. V was clipped by 3 bases and J by 2 bases, with 14 bases between them. Per germline, CDR1 SGHRS and CDR2 YFSETQ. This clone appeared a few times. What it recognizes is unknown. Sample time point: cycle 4 day 1 (C4D1), after 6 weeks of nivolumab. All patients relapsed after autologous stem cell transplantation, and brentuximab vedotin exposure varied. Regarding the study as a whole: Those patients who began receiving nivolumab less than 1 year after ASCT had lower diversity, and they were excluded. Newly diagnosed patients were said to have less baseline TCR diversity than healthy donors did. Significant TCR diversity gains by C4D1 occurred in CD4+ but not CD8+ cells. Lower baseline TCR diversity marked trial partial responders and progressors.

Sequencing was performed with immunoSEQ multiplex PCR; in TCRdb, only in-frame clones are kept and a portion is missing. The sample has tens of thousands of clones, nearly 80% seen once. J is TRBJ2-5 and V is TRBV5-1; a possible D gene is TRBD1 (6 bases). The sample was peripheral blood mononuclear cells (PBMCs), taken before the fourth cycle of nivolumab. The receptor was isolated from a human donor with classical Hodgkin lymphoma. CDR3 sequence: CASSWGPDRQETQYF. Written as DNA, the CDR3 is TGCGCCAGCAGCTGGGGACCCGACAGGCAAGAGACCCAGTACTTC.